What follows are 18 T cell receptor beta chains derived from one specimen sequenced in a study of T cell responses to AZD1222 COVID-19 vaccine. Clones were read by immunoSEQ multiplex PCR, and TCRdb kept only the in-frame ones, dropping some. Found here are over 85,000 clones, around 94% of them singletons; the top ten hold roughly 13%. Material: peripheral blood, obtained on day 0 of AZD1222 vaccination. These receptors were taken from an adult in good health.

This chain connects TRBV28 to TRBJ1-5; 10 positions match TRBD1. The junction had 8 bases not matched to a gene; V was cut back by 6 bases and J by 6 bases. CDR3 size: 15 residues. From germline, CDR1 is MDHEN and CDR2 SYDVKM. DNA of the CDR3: TGTGCCAGCAGGCCAGGGGGACAGGGGCTTCAGCCCCAGCATTTT. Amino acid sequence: CASRPGGQGLQPQHF.

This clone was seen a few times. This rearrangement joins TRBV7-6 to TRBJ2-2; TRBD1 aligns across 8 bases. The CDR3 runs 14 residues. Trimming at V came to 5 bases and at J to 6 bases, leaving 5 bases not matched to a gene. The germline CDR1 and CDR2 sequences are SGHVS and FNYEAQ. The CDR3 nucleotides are TGTGCCAGCAGCCAGACAGGGGTGGCCGGGGAGCTGTTTTTT. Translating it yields CASSQTGVAGELFF.

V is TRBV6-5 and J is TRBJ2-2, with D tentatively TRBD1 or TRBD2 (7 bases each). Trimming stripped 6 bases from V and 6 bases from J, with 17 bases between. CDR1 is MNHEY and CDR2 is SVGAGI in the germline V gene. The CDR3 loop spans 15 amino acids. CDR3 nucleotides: TGTGCCAGCAGCCCCTCAGGGGGGGCCCCCGGGGAGCTGTTTTTT. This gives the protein CASSPSGGAPGELFF.

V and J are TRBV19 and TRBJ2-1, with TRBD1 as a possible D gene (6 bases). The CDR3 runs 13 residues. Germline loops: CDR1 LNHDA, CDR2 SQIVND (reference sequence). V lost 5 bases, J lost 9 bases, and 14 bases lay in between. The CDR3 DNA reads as TGTGCCAGTAGTGGCCTCAGAGGGGGTGAGCAGTTCTTC. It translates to CASSGLRGGEQFF.

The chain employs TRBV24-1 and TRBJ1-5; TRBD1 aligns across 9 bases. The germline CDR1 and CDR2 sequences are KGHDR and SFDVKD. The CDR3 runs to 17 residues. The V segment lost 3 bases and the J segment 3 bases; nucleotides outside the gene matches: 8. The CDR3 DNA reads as TGTGCCACCAGTGATAGAAGGACAGGGGAATTCAATCAGCCCCAGCATTTT. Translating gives CATSDRRTGEFNQPQHF.

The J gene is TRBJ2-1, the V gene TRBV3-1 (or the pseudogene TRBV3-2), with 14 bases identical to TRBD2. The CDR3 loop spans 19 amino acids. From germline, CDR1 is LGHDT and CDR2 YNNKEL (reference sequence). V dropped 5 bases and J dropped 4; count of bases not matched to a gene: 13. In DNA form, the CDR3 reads TGTGCCAGCAGCTCCGGGACTAGCGGGGGTTTAAGGGGGTACAATGAGCAGTTCTTC. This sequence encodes CASSSGTSGGLRGYNEQFF.

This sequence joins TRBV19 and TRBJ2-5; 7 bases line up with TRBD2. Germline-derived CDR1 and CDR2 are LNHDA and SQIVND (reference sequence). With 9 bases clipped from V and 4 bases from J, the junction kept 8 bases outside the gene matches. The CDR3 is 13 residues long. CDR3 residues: CASLGRESETQYF. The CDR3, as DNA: TGTGCCAGCCTTGGGAGGGAGTCAGAGACCCAGTACTTC.

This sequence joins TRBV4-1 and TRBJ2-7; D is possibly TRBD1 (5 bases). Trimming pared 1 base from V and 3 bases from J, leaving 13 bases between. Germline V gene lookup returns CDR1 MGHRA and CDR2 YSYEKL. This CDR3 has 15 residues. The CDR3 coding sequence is TGCGCCAGCAGCCAAGGTTCCACCAGGGTCTACGAGCAGTACTTC. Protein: CASSQGSTRVYEQYF.

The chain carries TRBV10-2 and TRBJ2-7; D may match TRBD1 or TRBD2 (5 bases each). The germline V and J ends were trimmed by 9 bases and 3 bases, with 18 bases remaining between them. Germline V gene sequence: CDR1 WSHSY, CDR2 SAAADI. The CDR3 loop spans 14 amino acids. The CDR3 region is CARTAAGRIYEQYF. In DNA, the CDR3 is TGCGCCAGAACCGCCGCAGGGAGAATCTACGAGCAGTACTTC.

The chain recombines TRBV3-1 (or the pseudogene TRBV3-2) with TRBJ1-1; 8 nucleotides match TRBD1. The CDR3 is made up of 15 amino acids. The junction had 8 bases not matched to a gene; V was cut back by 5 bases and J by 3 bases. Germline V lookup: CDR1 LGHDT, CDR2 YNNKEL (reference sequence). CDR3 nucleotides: TGTGCCAGCAGCTATACCGGGACAGGCCACACTGAAGCTTTCTTT. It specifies CASSYTGTGHTEAFF.

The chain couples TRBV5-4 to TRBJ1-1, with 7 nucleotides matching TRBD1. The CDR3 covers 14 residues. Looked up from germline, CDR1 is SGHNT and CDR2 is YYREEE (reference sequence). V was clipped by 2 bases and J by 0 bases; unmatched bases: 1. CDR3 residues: CASSFGQVNTEAFF. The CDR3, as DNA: TGTGCCAGCAGCTTTGGACAGGTGAACACTGAAGCTTTCTTT.

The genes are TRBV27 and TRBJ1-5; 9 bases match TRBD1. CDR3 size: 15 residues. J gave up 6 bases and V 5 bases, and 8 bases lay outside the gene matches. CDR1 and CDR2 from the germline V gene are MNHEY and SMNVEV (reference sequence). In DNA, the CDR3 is TGTGCCAGCAGTGCGGGTACAGGGGGCTCTCAGCCCCAGCATTTT. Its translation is CASSAGTGGSQPQHF.

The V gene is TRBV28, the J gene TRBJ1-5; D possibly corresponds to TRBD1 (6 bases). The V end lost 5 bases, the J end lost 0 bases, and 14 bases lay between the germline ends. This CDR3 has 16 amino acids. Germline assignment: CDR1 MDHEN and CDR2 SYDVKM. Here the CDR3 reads CASSLTQGNSNQPQHF. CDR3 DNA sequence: TGTGCCAGCAGTCTAACCCAGGGGAATAGCAATCAGCCCCAGCATTTT. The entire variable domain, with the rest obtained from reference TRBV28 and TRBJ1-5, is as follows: DVKVTQSSRYLVKRTGEKVFLECVQDMDHENMFWYRQDPGLGLRLIYFSYDVKMKEKGDIPEGYSVSREKKERFSLILESASTNQTSMYLCASSLTQGNSNQPQHFGDGTRLSIL.

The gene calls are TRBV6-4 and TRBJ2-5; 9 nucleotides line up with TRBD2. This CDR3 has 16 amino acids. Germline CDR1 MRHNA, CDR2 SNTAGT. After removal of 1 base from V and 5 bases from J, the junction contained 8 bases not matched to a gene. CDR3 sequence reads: CASSDWKGLAWETQYF. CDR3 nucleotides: TGTGCCAGCAGTGACTGGAAGGGACTAGCATGGGAGACCCAGTACTTC.

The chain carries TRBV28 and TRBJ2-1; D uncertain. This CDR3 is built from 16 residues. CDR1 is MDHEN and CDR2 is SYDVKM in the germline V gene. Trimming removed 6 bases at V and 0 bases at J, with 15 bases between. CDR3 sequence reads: CASRKTPPSSYNEQFF. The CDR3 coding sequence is TGTGCCAGCAGAAAAACACCGCCGAGCTCCTACAATGAGCAGTTCTTC.

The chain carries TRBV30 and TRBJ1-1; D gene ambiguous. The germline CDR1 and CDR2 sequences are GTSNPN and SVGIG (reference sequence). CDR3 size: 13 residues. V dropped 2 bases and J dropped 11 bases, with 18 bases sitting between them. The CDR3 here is CAWSQSTPSDAFF. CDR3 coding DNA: TGTGCCTGGAGTCAATCGACCCCTTCGGACGCTTTCTTT.

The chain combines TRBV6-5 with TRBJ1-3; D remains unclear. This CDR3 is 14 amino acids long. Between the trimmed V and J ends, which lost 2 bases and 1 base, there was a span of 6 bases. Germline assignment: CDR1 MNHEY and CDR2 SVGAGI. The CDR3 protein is CASSYGNSGNTIYF. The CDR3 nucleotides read TGTGCCAGCAGTTACGGGAATTCTGGAAACACCATATATTTT.

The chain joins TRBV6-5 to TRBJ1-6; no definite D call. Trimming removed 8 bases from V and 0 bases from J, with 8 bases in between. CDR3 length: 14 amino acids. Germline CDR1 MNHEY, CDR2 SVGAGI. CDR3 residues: CASVRSSYNSPLHF. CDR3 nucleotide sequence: TGTGCCAGCGTCAGGAGCTCCTATAATTCACCCCTCCACTTT.